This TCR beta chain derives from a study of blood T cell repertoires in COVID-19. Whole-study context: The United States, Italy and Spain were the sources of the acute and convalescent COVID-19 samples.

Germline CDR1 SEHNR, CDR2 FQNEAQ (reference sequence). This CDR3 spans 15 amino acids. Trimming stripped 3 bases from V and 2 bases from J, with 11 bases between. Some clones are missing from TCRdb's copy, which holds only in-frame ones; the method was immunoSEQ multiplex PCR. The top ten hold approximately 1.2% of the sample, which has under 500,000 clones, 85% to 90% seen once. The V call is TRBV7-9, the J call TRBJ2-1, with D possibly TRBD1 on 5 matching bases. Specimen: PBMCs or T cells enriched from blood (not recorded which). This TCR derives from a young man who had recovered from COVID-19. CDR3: CASSFLTATYNEQFF. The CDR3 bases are TGTGCCAGCAGCTTTCTGACAGCTACCTACAATGAGCAGTTCTTC.